This T cell receptor beta chain was sequenced during a study of T cell repertoires in cytomegalovirus infection. Study-wide background: Recently identified HLA-C-restricted CMV epitopes and well-studied HLA-B-restricted CMV epitopes were used by the study. Based on public TCR beta signatures, there were indications of CMV infection and of a matching HLA type.

Study-wide points: HLA-C-restricted CMV clonotypes gave the most frequent clonotype in two of eight donors.

To note about this clonotype: Its target is not known.

This CDR3 has 19 residues. Trimming shortened V by 3 bases and J by 0 bases, and 21 bases separated the two germline ends. Germline CDR1 and CDR2: DFQATT and SNEGSKA (reference sequence). TCRdb processed the reads anew with MiXCR; each CDR3 protein has one entry. The sample carries 650,000 to 850,000 distinct CDR3 sequences, roughly 28% recorded once. This sample comprised cultured CD8+ T cells from PBMCs, obtained from culture after CMV antigen stimulation. This chain links TRBV20-1 with TRBJ2-6; weak D call: TRBD2 (6 bases). The sequence derives from a human donor in good health (CMV status not recorded). Some clones in this sample may be carry-over from other donors' samples. In nucleotides, the CDR3 is TGCAGTGCTAGGCGCGGATGGGGGGACCCCATCTCTGGGGCCAACGTCCTGACTTTC. Encoded protein: CSARRGWGDPISGANVLTF.